The 8 T cell receptor beta chains below all came from one sample that was sequenced in a study of shared clonotypes between healthy human individuals. Positive CCR7 selection of CD45RO-negative cells yielded the naive CD8 cells, and terminally differentiated effector memory CD45RA+ cells were excluded. Assay used: immunoSEQ multiplex PCR; TCRdb lists only in-frame clones, some missing. The table shows 1.5 million to 2.5 million clones, with about 95% occurring only once. Specimen: naive CD8+ T cells sorted from blood. Receptors were obtained from a man younger than 35 in good health.

A remark on this clone: The identical CDR3 is also encoded by other nucleotide sequences in the sample. The rearrangement joins TRBV5-1 to TRBJ2-1, with TRBD2 identical over 8 bases. The CDR3 covers 15 residues. The V gene end was trimmed by 0 bases and the J gene end by 6 bases; junction bases not matched to a gene: 5. Germline V CDR1 and CDR2: SGHRS, YFSETQ. The CDR3 nucleotides are TGCGCCAGCAGCTTGGCGGGGGGGCCCGGCAATGAGCAGTTCTTC. Encoded protein: CASSLAGGPGNEQFF.

The chain couples TRBV7-9 to TRBJ2-2; perhaps TRBD2 as D (6 bases). Looked up from germline, CDR1 is SEHNR and CDR2 is FQNEAQ (reference sequence). V lost 5 bases and J lost 5, with 9 bases in between. The CDR3 has 13 residues. CDR3 sequence reads: CASSPGRTGELFF. CDR3 bases: TGTGCCAGCAGCCCCGGGAGAACCGGGGAGCTGTTTTTT.

The gene calls are TRBV19 and TRBJ1-2; TRBD1 aligns across 8 bases. With 0 bases clipped from V and 6 bases from J, the junction kept 9 bases outside the gene matches. Per the germline V gene, CDR1 is LNHDA and CDR2 is SQIVND (reference sequence). The CDR3 loop spans 16 amino acids. The CDR3 reads CASSIDLGTGNHGYTF. For the CDR3, the DNA is TGTGCCAGTAGTATAGATCTTGGGACAGGCAACCATGGCTACACCTTC.

The chain links TRBV30 to TRBJ2-3; D is ambiguous. The CDR3 has 14 amino acids. Trimming cost V 0 bases and J 3 bases, with 10 bases left between them. Germline CDR1 reads GTSNPN; CDR2 reads SVGIG (reference sequence). The CDR3 reads CAWSVAARTDTQYF. The CDR3 coding sequence is TGTGCCTGGAGTGTAGCTGCGCGTACAGATACGCAGTATTTT.

This sequence joins TRBV9 and TRBJ2-3; D is perhaps TRBD1 (6 bases). V lost 7 bases and J lost 4, with 16 bases in between. Germline lookup yields CDR1 SGDLS and CDR2 YYNGEE. The CDR3 totals 14 residues. CDR3 DNA: TGTGCCAGCGCCGGACAGCCTTTATCAGATACGCAGTATTTT. Encoded protein: CASAGQPLSDTQYF.

The chain has TRBV6-5 and TRBJ2-7; the D call may be TRBD1 or TRBD2 (7 bases each). Trimming removed 4 bases at V and 3 bases at J, with 13 bases between. The germline CDR1 and CDR2 sequences are MNHEY and SVGAGI. The length of the CDR3 is 14 residues. As DNA, the CDR3 is TGTGCCAGCAGTTCAGGGGGGGCAAACTACGAGCAGTACTTC. Its translation: CASSSGGANYEQYF.

The V call is TRBV28, the J call TRBJ1-1; D ambiguous. The germline V and J ends were trimmed by 2 bases and 6 bases, with 10 bases remaining between them. Germline V gives CDR1 MDHEN, CDR2 SYDVKM. The CDR3 contains 13 residues. The CDR3 DNA follows: TGTGCCAGCAGTTTAACGGGTAACGCTGAAGCTTTCTTT. It yields the protein CASSLTGNAEAFF.

This clone has just one count. This chain connects TRBV2 to TRBJ2-3; 8 bases agree with TRBD2. The CDR3 is 14 amino acids. The germline CDR1 and CDR2 sequences are SNHLY and FYNNEI. The V and J ends lost 4 bases and 2 bases, in that order; junction bases with no gene match: 2. CDR3 nucleotide sequence: TGTGCCAGCAGTGCGGGACTAGTCACAGATACGCAGTATTTT. It encodes CASSAGLVTDTQYF.